This TCR beta chain was recovered during a study of identifying expanded T cells in peripheral blood. The protocol was immunoSEQ multiplex PCR, while the TCRdb copy is restricted to in-frame clones and leaves out a portion. The repertoire holds approximately 83,000 clones, with about 88% as singletons. The CDR3 is 15 amino acids. Per the germline V gene, CDR1 is LNHDA and CDR2 is SQIVND (reference sequence). Trimming took 4 bases from V and 6 from J; bases not matched to a gene: 9. During the collection period, no donor immune events like infections were recorded. The chain links TRBV19 to TRBJ1-5, with 7 bases matching TRBD1. The sequenced sample consisted of blood. The sequence came from a person aged 18 to 75 in good health. CDR3 loop: CASSTRTGTIQPQHF. For the CDR3, the DNA is TGTGCCAGTAGTACTCGGACAGGTACGATTCAGCCCCAGCATTTT.